Presented here are 26 T cell receptor beta chains from one specimen sequenced in a study of regulatory T cells in long-lasting Graves disease. Time point meaning: persistent/refractory GD, antithyroid drugs over 5 years with positive TRAb. Making the TCR library involved RNA that had been extracted from PBMCs. iRepertoire HTBI primers and Arm-PCR of CDR3 regions built TCR beta libraries. TCRdb analysed the multiplex PCR reads with MiXCR anew, one entry per CDR3 protein. Seen here are 600,000 to 850,000 distinct CDR3 sequences, about 32% observed once, and the top ten hold about 42%. The specimen was peripheral blood mononuclear cells (PBMCs), collected when the disease was refractory, from a patient treated with antithyroid drugs. These receptors all come from a female donor with Graves disease.

This clonotype has a count of ten or more. The CDR3 DNA is TGTGCCATTCCCTCTACCGCAACTAACTATGGCTACACCTTC. Translating gives CAIPSTATNYGYTF. The chain joins TRBV28 to TRBJ1-2; D call uncertain. The CDR3 has 14 residues. CDR1 and CDR2 (germline): MDHEN, SYDVKM. Trimming removed 10 bases at V and 0 bases at J, with 15 bases between.

This clonotype was seen a handful of times. This rearrangement joins TRBV20-1 to TRBJ1-2, with D perhaps TRBD1 (6 bases). This CDR3 region has 11 residues. Trimming took 4 bases from V and 8 from J, leaving 11 bases between them. Per the germline V gene, CDR1 is DFQATT and CDR2 is SNEGSKA (reference sequence). In nucleotides, the CDR3 is TGCAGTGCTACGACAGGAGGCGGCTACACCTTC. It codes for CSATTGGGYTF.

The chain is built from TRBV6-1 and TRBJ1-1; possibly TRBD1 for D (5 bases). The germline V gene has CDR1 MNHNS and CDR2 SASEGT. The germline V and J ends were trimmed by 5 bases and 3 bases, with 19 bases remaining between them. This CDR3 contains 16 residues. The CDR3 DNA follows: TGTGCCAGCAGTAAAGAGGGACTCCCGTCCGACACTGAAGCTTTCTTT. It codes for CASSKEGLPSDTEAFF.

In this sample, this clonotype turned up once. This chain connects TRBV4-1 to TRBJ2-7; 7 positions agree with TRBD2. CDR3 size: 13 residues. Germline trimming cut 3 bases from V and 4 bases from J; bases unmatched to any gene: 3. Germline CDR1 MGHRA, CDR2 YSYEKL. This CDR3 is CASSHPSGYEQYF. In DNA, the CDR3 is TGCGCCAGCAGCCATCCTAGCGGATACGAGCAGTACTTC.

The chain carries TRBV28 and TRBJ2-7, with 9 nucleotides matching TRBD1. Germline lookup yields CDR1 MDHEN and CDR2 SYDVKM. The CDR3 has 17 residues. V lost 3 bases and J lost 2; bases outside the gene matches: 11. In DNA form, the CDR3 reads TGTGCCAGCAGTTTTGTACCGGGGACAGGGAGGCCCTACGAGCAGTACTTC. Amino acid sequence: CASSFVPGTGRPYEQYF.

The rearrangement links TRBV7-9 to TRBJ2-7; D might be TRBD2 (5 bases). Germline V gives CDR1 SEHNR, CDR2 FQNEAQ (reference sequence). The CDR3 consists of 15 residues. Trimming left V 1 base short and J 0 bases short, with 10 bases between. CDR3 DNA: TGTGCCAGCAGCTTAGTCGGGGTTAGCTCCTACGAGCAGTACTTC. Its translation: CASSLVGVSSYEQYF.

The gene calls are TRBV5-4 and TRBJ2-5; D gene uncertain. There are 15 residues in the CDR3. Trimming removed 2 bases from V and 3 bases from J, with 14 bases in between. Germline CDR1 is SGHNT and CDR2 is YYREEE (reference sequence). CDR3 DNA sequence: TGTGCCAGCAGCTTAGAACTGAAAACTAAAGAGACCCAGTACTTC. Protein: CASSLELKTKETQYF.

This clonotype has ten or more counts. The rearrangement joins TRBV6-1 to TRBJ2-7; TRBD2 matches 9 bases. Germline lookup yields CDR1 MNHNS and CDR2 SASEGT. The CDR3 covers 15 residues. Unmatched junction bases numbered 6, after V lost 4 bases and J lost 2 bases. The CDR3 nucleotides are TGTGCCAGCAGTGTGGCTAGCGGGATTCCCTACGAGCAGTACTTC. It codes for CASSVASGIPYEQYF.

The V gene is TRBV30, the J gene TRBJ2-7; no reliable D call. Trimming left V 4 bases short and J 2 bases short, with 9 bases between. CDR1 and CDR2 from the germline V gene are GTSNPN and SVGIG (reference sequence). CDR3 length: 12 residues. The chain's CDR3 is CAWNNPTYEQYF. CDR3 nucleotides: TGTGCCTGGAATAACCCAACCTACGAGCAGTACTTC.

This clonotype was picked up a small number of times. The chain has TRBV12-5 and TRBJ1-5; TRBD1 agrees at 11 bases. There are 18 residues in the CDR3. Germline assignment: CDR1 LGHNT and CDR2 FRNRAP. V lost 2 bases and J lost 3; bases outside the gene matches: 9. The DNA of the CDR3 is TGTGCTAGTGGTTTGCCCGGGACAGGGGGGAGGATCAATCAGCCCCAGCATTTT. This encodes CASGLPGTGGRINQPQHF.

J is TRBJ2-5 and V is TRBV18; D may be TRBD2 (6 bases). The germline V and J ends were trimmed by 6 bases and 1 base, with 15 bases remaining between them. This CDR3 is built from 15 residues. Germline CDR1 reads KGHSH; CDR2 reads LQKENI. The CDR3 bases are TGTGCCAGCTCGCCTGACGTCGGGAGCCAAGAGACCCAGTACTTC. This translates into CASSPDVGSQETQYF.

This clonotype was counted at least ten times. CDR3 sequence: CASSERWQGAGELFF. The CDR3 region has the DNA TGTGCCAGCAGTGAAAGATGGCAGGGGGCGGGGGAGCTGTTTTTT. The chain combines TRBV2 with TRBJ2-2; TRBD1 agrees at 8 bases. With V trimmed by 2 bases and J by 8 bases, 7 bases remained unmatched. The CDR3 extends over 15 amino acids. Germline lookup yields CDR1 SNHLY and CDR2 FYNNEI.

CDR3 amino acids: CSARLNSNQPQHF. For the CDR3, the DNA is TGCAGCGCCCGACTGAATAGCAATCAGCCCCAGCATTTT. This rearrangement joins TRBV29-1 to TRBJ1-5; D not certain. The CDR3 totals 13 residues. Trimming left V 7 bases short and J 0 bases short, with 10 bases between. In germline, CDR1 is SQVTM, CDR2 ANQGSEA.

This chain links TRBV5-1 with TRBJ2-7; D might be TRBD1 (6 bases). Trimming pared 1 base from V and 6 bases from J, leaving 17 bases between. The CDR3 is 15 residues long. The germline V gene has CDR1 SGHRS and CDR2 YFSETQ. The CDR3: CASSLQGRGVGEQYF. The CDR3 nucleotides are TGCGCCAGCAGCTTGCAAGGCAGGGGTGTCGGCGAGCAGTACTTC.

V usage is TRBV18 and J usage is TRBJ1-1; no reliable D call. The CDR3 extends over 14 amino acids. Germline lookup yields CDR1 KGHSH and CDR2 LQKENI. V lost 1 base to trimming and J lost 6 bases, with 12 bases between them. This CDR3 is CASSPLKGEAEAFF. DNA for the CDR3: TGTGCCAGCTCACCACTTAAGGGAGAGGCTGAAGCTTTCTTT.

The chain has TRBV20-1 and TRBJ2-5; maybe TRBD2 (6 bases). Germline CDR1 is DFQATT and CDR2 is SNEGSKA (reference sequence). V gave up 0 bases and J gave up 2 bases, with 22 bases separating them. This CDR3 contains 18 residues. The CDR3 region is CSARDFWVGGERQETQYF. In nucleotides, the CDR3 is TGCAGTGCTAGAGATTTTTGGGTTGGAGGGGAGAGACAAGAGACCCAGTACTTC.

The chain carries TRBV5-1 and TRBJ2-7, with 14 bases lining up with TRBD2. The CDR3 runs to 15 residues. Germline trimming cut 3 bases from V and 3 bases from J; bases unmatched to any gene: 2. Germline loops: CDR1 SGHRS, CDR2 YFSETQ. The CDR3 coding sequence is TGCGCCAGCAGCTGGGGACTAGCGGGGGACTACGAGCAGTACTTC. Amino acid sequence: CASSWGLAGDYEQYF.

V usage is TRBV4-1 and J usage is TRBJ1-1; a possible D gene is TRBD1 (5 bases). Trimming shortened V by 0 bases and J by 3 bases, and 8 bases separated the two germline ends. This CDR3 spans 14 amino acids. CDR1 and CDR2 from the germline V gene are MGHRA and YSYEKL. The CDR3 reads CASSQETVYTEAFF. The CDR3 bases are TGCGCCAGCAGCCAAGAGACAGTATACACTGAAGCTTTCTTT.

V and J are TRBV20-1 and TRBJ2-7, with D hard to call. Between the trimmed V and J ends, which lost 3 bases and 2 bases, there was a span of 8 bases. CDR1 and CDR2 from the germline V gene are DFQATT and SNEGSKA (reference sequence). The length of the CDR3 is 12 residues. The CDR3 loop is CSARTTAYEQYF. The DNA of the CDR3 is TGCAGTGCTAGGACCACCGCCTACGAGCAGTACTTC.

This clonotype was recorded at least ten times. The chain couples TRBV20-1 to TRBJ2-7; D may be TRBD1 or TRBD2 (5 bases each). Germline V gene data show CDR1 as DFQATT and CDR2 as SNEGSKA (reference sequence). There are 11 residues in the CDR3. Trimming took 6 bases from V and 3 from J, leaving 9 bases between them. This CDR3 is CSAGTRYEQYF. The CDR3 DNA follows: TGCAGTGCCGGGACCCGCTACGAGCAGTACTTC.

The chain recombines TRBV12-3 or TRBV12-4 with TRBJ2-7, with 11 bases lining up with TRBD1. Trimming at V came to 1 base and at J to 5 bases, leaving 4 bases not matched to a gene. The CDR3 covers 15 residues. DNA of the CDR3: TGTGCCAGCAGTTTAGAAGGACAGGGGGCCCACGAGCAGTACTTC. This gives the protein CASSLEGQGAHEQYF.

The J gene is TRBJ2-7, the V gene TRBV14; TRBD1 or TRBD2 may be the D gene (5 bases each). Looked up from germline, CDR1 is SGHDN and CDR2 is FVKESK. This CDR3 comprises 16 residues. The V end was cut by 0 bases, the J end by 9 bases, with 21 bases between. The chain's CDR3 is CASSQELPGGLGVQYF. CDR3 sequence (DNA): TGTGCCAGCAGCCAAGAACTCCCTGGAGGCCTAGGGGTGCAGTACTTC.

J is TRBJ2-7 and V is TRBV20-1; the match to TRBD2 covers 10 bases. J was trimmed by 5 bases and V by 0 bases; bases with no gene match: 7. The CDR3 sequence is 15 residues long. Germline V gives CDR1 DFQATT, CDR2 SNEGSKA (reference sequence). CDR3: CSARDLSGRANEQYF. The CDR3 nucleotides read TGCAGTGCTAGAGATCTGAGCGGGAGGGCCAACGAGCAGTACTTC.

This rearrangement joins TRBV7-9 to TRBJ1-6; tentatively, D is TRBD1 (6 bases). CDR1 is SEHNR and CDR2 is FQNEAQ in the germline V gene (reference sequence). The CDR3 extends over 12 amino acids. The V end was cut by 7 bases, the J end by 10 bases, with 11 bases between. CDR3 in DNA: TGTGCCAGCACCTACAGGGACTCACCCCTCCACTTT. Its translation is CASTYRDSPLHF.

This clonotype has at least ten counts. The V call is TRBV12-3 or TRBV12-4, the J call TRBJ2-2; D ambiguous. V was cut by 8 bases and J by 3 bases, with 10 bases left in between. The CDR3 is 13 amino acids. CDR3 region: CASRRLYTGELFF. The CDR3 DNA reads as TGTGCCAGCCGGCGGCTTTACACCGGGGAGCTGTTTTTT.

The sample holds a few counts of this clonotype. The genes are TRBV6-2 or TRBV6-3 and TRBJ2-7; 10 positions agree with TRBD2. The germline CDR1 and CDR2 sequences are MNHEY and SVGEGT. This CDR3 spans 16 amino acids. Trimming cost V 0 bases and J 3 bases; bases outside gene matches: 5. CDR3 coding DNA: TGTGCCAGCAGTTACTCAGCTCTAGCGGGAGACTACGAGCAGTACTTC. This translates into CASSYSALAGDYEQYF.